This T cell receptor beta chain emerged from a study of metastatic and nonmetastatic thyroid tumors. Per the original data handling: Clinicopathological groups supplied CDR3 differences that were used to build a distant-metastasis classifier for papillary thyroid cancer. TCRdb recomputed clones from the PCR reads via MiXCR. The V and J calls here are based on TCRdb, not the publication. Found here are 5,500 or so clones, under 30% of them singletons; the top ten hold about 25%. No patient received treatment before thyroid surgery. CDR1 GTSNPN and CDR2 SVGIG come from the germline V gene (reference sequence). The V gene lost 0 bases and the J gene lost 5 bases, with 4 bases spanning the gap. This CDR3 region has 11 residues.

This clonotype was sampled from a female donor with papillary thyroid cancer or a benign thyroid nodule (not recorded which). Some clones in this sample may be carry-over from other donors' samples. Sequencing was done on a sample of adjacent normal tissue. The chain couples TRBV30 to TRBJ1-1, with unresolved D. For the CDR3, the DNA is TGTGCCTGGAGTGTAAAGACTGAAGCTTTCTTT. Translated, it gives CAWSVKTEAFF.